The clone carrying this T cell receptor (beta chain) was observed a handful of times. Its target is not known. Repertoires were generated with immunoSEQ multiplex PCR, while TCRdb's copy carries only in-frame clones and drops some. The repertoire consists of more than 90,000 clones, with less than 90% occurring once and the leading ten covering about 4%. This entry is derived from a study of cytomegalovirus exposure and HLA in healthy donors. Study-wide results and limits: Rare TCR sequences predominated, though certain public TCRs were found in many donors.

The CDR3 covers 13 residues. The V end was cut by 5 bases, the J end by 6 bases, with 13 bases between. Germline assignment: CDR1 SNHLY and CDR2 FYNNEI. This sequence joins TRBV2 and TRBJ1-2, with a possible D match to TRBD1 (6 bases). This receptor was taken from a man between 18 and 35 years old in good health and CMV-seropositive. Sequences were obtained from PBMCs. CDR3 in DNA: TGTGCCAGCAGTCCCCCAGGGGAGAATGGCTACACCTTC. Protein: CASSPPGENGYTF.